These T cell receptor beta chains were read from a single sample in a study of T cell repertoires in cytomegalovirus infection. MiXCR, run by TCRdb on the reads, gives a single entry per CDR3 protein. The sample records 650,000 to 900,000 distinct CDR3 sequences, over 25% being singletons. No antigens are known for them. Material: cultured CD8+ T cells from PBMCs, obtained from culture after CMV antigen stimulation. Receptors were obtained from a human donor in good health (CMV status not recorded). Some clones in this sample may be carry-over from other donors' samples. Each CDR3 is given with its conserved first and last residue. A D gene is named only where the DNA matches it firmly. The listing skips clone size in some rows; elsewhere it reads once, few, many or a size class.

d_call j_call v_call clone_size cdr3_nt cdr3_aa
. TRBJ1-4 TRBV12-3/TRBV12-4 few TGTGCCAGCAGTTTCTTGCTGGGAGGAACCGCAACTAATGAAAAACTGTTTTTT CASSFLLGGTATNEKLFF
TRBD1 TRBJ2-2 TRBV15 once TGTGCCACCAGCGGGCCCGGGACAGGGGGAAGGGACACCGGGGAGCTGTTTTTT CATSGPGTGGRDTGELFF
. TRBJ2-7 TRBV7-6 many TGTGCCAGCAGCTTAGACGGGTACTCCTACGAGCAGTACTTC CASSLDGYSYEQYF
TRBD1 TRBJ1-2 TRBV6-8 . TGTGCCAGCAGTTCCCAGCTTGACAGGGTTTTAGCTAACTATGGCTACACCTTC CASSSQLDRVLANYGYTF
. TRBJ1-1 TRBV20-1 many TGCAGTGCCCCCCACCCTGCGAACACTGAAGCTTTCTTT CSAPHPANTEAFF
. TRBJ1-5 TRBV15 few TGTGCCACCAGCACAGGCGAACATAGCAATCAGCCCCAGCATTTT CATSTGEHSNQPQHF
. TRBJ1-2 TRBV9 . TGTGCCAGCAGCGCGGGGACTCATGGCTACACCTTC CASSAGTHGYTF
. TRBJ2-7 TRBV20-1 . TGCAGTGCTAGAGAGGGCTACGAGCAGTACTTC CSAREGYEQYF
. TRBJ1-5 TRBV19 . TGTGCCAGTAGTATGGATGGGGAGCGTCGCCCCCAGCATTTT CASSMDGERRPQHF
. TRBJ1-4 TRBV6-5 . TGTGCCAGCAGTTACTCATCGAGGATTAATGAAAAACTGTTTTTT CASSYSSRINEKLFF
. TRBJ1-1 TRBV27 few TGTGCCAGCAGTAAGGACGGGAACACTGAAGCTTTCTTT CASSKDGNTEAFF
. TRBJ2-7 TRBV5-1 . TGCGCCAGCAGCTTGGAAGTGGACGAGCAGTACTTC CASSLEVDEQYF
. TRBJ1-1 TRBV7-6 many TGTGCCAGCAGCTTAGGGTGGACAGCAAACACTGAAGCTTTCTTT CASSLGWTANTEAFF
. TRBJ2-1 TRBV12-3/TRBV12-4 few TGTGCCAGCAGCCCAAGGGTCTGGGATGAGCAGTTCTTC CASSPRVWDEQFF
. TRBJ1-2 TRBV6-6 . TGTGCCAGCAGTATTTCAGGGTTGGACGACTATGGCTACACCTTC CASSISGLDDYGYTF
TRBD1 TRBJ1-2 TRBV5-6 . TGTGCCAGCAGCTTTTCCGGGACAGGGGTTACTAATGGCTACACCTTC CASSFSGTGVTNGYTF
TRBD2 TRBJ2-4 TRBV27 . TGTGCCAGCAGTCCTGGACTAGCGGGGAACATTCAGTACTTC CASSPGLAGNIQYF
. TRBJ1-1 TRBV7-3 . TGTGCCAGCAGTCAATCGGGCAACAGGGACCGAGAGGCTTTCTTT CASSQSGNRDREAFF
. TRBJ1-5 TRBV5-6 few TGTGCCAGCAGTTCAGGGTATCAGCCCCAGCATTTT CASSSGYQPQHF
. TRBJ2-7 TRBV2 . TGTGCCAGCAGTGAAGGCGAGAGTGTCGAGCAGTACTTC CASSEGESVEQYF
TRBD1 TRBJ1-5 TRBV5-6 . TGTGCCAGCAGCTATTCCCGGGACAGGGTTAGCAATCAGCCCCAGCATTTT CASSYSRDRVSNQPQHF
. TRBJ1-5 TRBV4-1 . TGCGCCAGCAGCCAAACCACATCCACGGGGCCCCAGCATTTT CASSQTTSTGPQHF
. TRBJ2-3 TRBV2 . TGTGCCAGCATGGATCCTCCCACAGATACGCAGTATTTT CASMDPPTDTQYF
. TRBJ1-1 TRBV10-3 . TGTGCCATCAAGGTTGGGTGGGACACTGAAGCTTTCTTT CAIKVGWDTEAFF
TRBD1 TRBJ2-3 TRBV7-3 few TGTGCCAGCAGCCCCCCGGGACAGGCTAAAGATACGCAGTATTTT CASSPPGQAKDTQYF
TRBD2 TRBJ2-3 TRBV5-4 . TGTGCCAGCAGCTTGGAAGCGGGGGCCCCTTCCACAGATACGCAGTATTTT CASSLEAGAPSTDTQYF
. TRBJ2-6 TRBV12-3/TRBV12-4 few TGTGCCAGCAGTTTCACCCTCGAGGGGGCTGGGGCCAACGTCCTGACTTTC CASSFTLEGAGANVLTF
TRBD1 TRBJ2-1 TRBV12-3/TRBV12-4 . TGTGCCAGCAGTTGGACAGGGATCGATGAGCAGTTCTTC CASSWTGIDEQFF
TRBD2 TRBJ2-3 TRBV2 . TGTGCCAGCCTCTCACGGGGGGGAGTAGATACGCAGTATTTT CASLSRGGVDTQYF
. TRBJ1-5 TRBV20-1 . TGCAGTGCTAGGAAAGGGCCCTATAGCAATCAGCCCCAGCATTTT CSARKGPYSNQPQHF
. TRBJ2-5 TRBV7-6 . TGTGCCAGCAGCTTATACAGGGCCCCAACTCAAGAGACCCAGTACTTC CASSLYRAPTQETQYF
. TRBJ1-1 TRBV7-9 . TGTGCCAGCAGGTCAACCCGACAGGTGCGGGGCAACACTGAAGCTTTCTTT CASRSTRQVRGNTEAFF
TRBD1 TRBJ1-5 TRBV25-1 . TGTGCCAGCCGAACGGGACAGCCTTATAGCAATCAGCCCCAGCATTTT CASRTGQPYSNQPQHF
TRBD2 TRBJ2-1 TRBV20-1 . TGCAGTGCCTGGGGGAACGGGGGGGCCACCGGGGTTCGTGAGCAGTTCTTC CSAWGNGGATGVREQFF
. TRBJ1-2 TRBV27 few TGTGCCAGCAGTTTAGGGGATCCCGCCCTAATACAAAACTATGGCTACACCTTC CASSLGDPALIQNYGYTF
. TRBJ1-6 TRBV11-2 . TGTGCCAGCAGCTTGGGCGGGGAAAGATCACCCCTCCACTTT CASSLGGERSPLHF
. TRBJ2-3 TRBV10-1 . TGCGCCAGCAGTGAGTTGTTTGGGGGGCCAGATACGCAGTATTTT CASSELFGGPDTQYF
TRBD1 TRBJ1-2 TRBV12-3/TRBV12-4 once TGTGCCAGCAGTCCCCCTGGGGGACAGGGGGCGCGCGGCTACACCTTC CASSPPGGQGARGYTF
TRBD1 TRBJ2-1 TRBV27 . TGTGCCAGTAGACAGGGAATCTACAATGAGCAGTTCTTC CASRQGIYNEQFF
. TRBJ2-7 TRBV4-1 . TGCGCCAGCAGCCAAGATCGAGAGGTTCAGTACTTC CASSQDREVQYF
TRBD2 TRBJ2-1 TRBV10-1 once TGCGCCAGCAGTAATCTCGGACTAGCGGGGATTAATGAGCAGTTCTTC CASSNLGLAGINEQFF
. TRBJ1-2 TRBV6-5 few TGTGCCAGCAGTTACTCGCGGGGGGACTACTATGGCTACACCTTC CASSYSRGDYYGYTF
TRBD1 TRBJ2-1 TRBV7-6 many TGTGCCAGCAGCTCGACAGGGTGGAATGAGCAGTTCTTC CASSSTGWNEQFF
. TRBJ1-2 TRBV9 few TGTGCCAGCAGCGTAGGGCGCCAGGGGACCATCTATGGCTACACCTTC CASSVGRQGTIYGYTF
. TRBJ2-1 TRBV12-3/TRBV12-4 . TGTGCCAGCAGTTTAGCGGGGTGCGATAAATGGGAGCAGTTCTTC CASSLAGCDKWEQFF
. TRBJ2-1 TRBV20-1 . TGCAGTGCTAGAGACCCTCAAATCTCCTACAATGAGCAGTTCTTC CSARDPQISYNEQFF
. TRBJ2-3 TRBV14 . TGTGCCAGCAGCCCTGATATGGGGGTACGGACAGATACGCAGTATTTT CASSPDMGVRTDTQYF
. TRBJ1-1 TRBV6-5 . TGTGCCAGCAGTTACTCGGTACAGGTTGACATGAACACTGAAGCTTTCTTT CASSYSVQVDMNTEAFF
. TRBJ1-6 TRBV20-1 . TGCAGTGCTGGAAGGGTCGGGGTATATAATTCACCCCTCCACTTT CSAGRVGVYNSPLHF
. TRBJ2-5 TRBV6-2/TRBV6-3 . TGTGCCAGCGGCCCAAGGGGTGAAGAGACCCAGTACTTC CASGPRGEETQYF
. TRBJ2-7 TRBV9 . TGTGCCAGCAGCGTCAGGTCTCACTCCTACGAGCAGTACTTC CASSVRSHSYEQYF